Described below is a single T cell receptor beta chain sequence and its context. Its matching antigen is unknown. Template switching was used to attach UMIs, which incorporated a 6-nucleotide sample barcode. TCRdb re-called the 5' RACE reads and shows each CDR3 protein once, DNA omitted. The sample includes approximately 400,000 distinct CDR3 sequences. This record belongs to a study of monozygotic twins with inflammatory bowel disease. The CDR3 covers 13 residues. CDR1 and CDR2 (germline): SNHLY, FYNNEI. Study outcomes and limitations: Distinction of different T cell subtypes was not possible. Diversity of TCRbeta measured by inverse Simpson was lower in IBD patients than in healthy co-twins. Patient repertoire variability may have increased through differing immunosuppressive treatments.

The TCR was taken from a human donor with ulcerative colitis or Crohn's disease, or a healthy co-twin of an affected twin (not recorded which). Specimen: blood. V usage is TRBV2 and J usage is TRBJ1-5. The CDR3 protein is CASRGLQNQPQHF. The full variable domain, rest sourced from reference TRBV2 and TRBJ1-5, is EPEVTQTPSHQVTQMGQEVILRCVPISNHLYFYWYRQILGQKVEFLVSFYNNEISEKSEIFDDQFSVERPDGSNFTLKIRSTKLEDSAMYFCASRGLQNQPQHFGDGTRLSIL.